This T cell receptor beta chain was found in a study of shared clonotypes between healthy human individuals. The germline V gene has CDR1 LNHDA and CDR2 SQIVND (reference sequence). The CDR3 extends over 14 amino acids. The J segment lost 8 bases and the V segment lost 5 bases, leaving 7 bases of the junction unmatched. The assay was immunoSEQ multiplex PCR, and TCRdb's table has in-frame clones only and misses some. The sample carries approximately 640,000 clones, 72% recorded once. The chain joins TRBV19 to TRBJ2-1; 9 bases fit TRBD1. The clonotype originates from a woman in her 30s in good health. The sequencing input was memory CD4+ T cells sorted from blood. Stated subset: CD45RA-negative fraction. The CDR3 DNA reads TGTGCCAGTAGTGACAGGGGGGTGAGGGATGAGCAGTTCTTC. It encodes CASSDRGVRDEQFF.